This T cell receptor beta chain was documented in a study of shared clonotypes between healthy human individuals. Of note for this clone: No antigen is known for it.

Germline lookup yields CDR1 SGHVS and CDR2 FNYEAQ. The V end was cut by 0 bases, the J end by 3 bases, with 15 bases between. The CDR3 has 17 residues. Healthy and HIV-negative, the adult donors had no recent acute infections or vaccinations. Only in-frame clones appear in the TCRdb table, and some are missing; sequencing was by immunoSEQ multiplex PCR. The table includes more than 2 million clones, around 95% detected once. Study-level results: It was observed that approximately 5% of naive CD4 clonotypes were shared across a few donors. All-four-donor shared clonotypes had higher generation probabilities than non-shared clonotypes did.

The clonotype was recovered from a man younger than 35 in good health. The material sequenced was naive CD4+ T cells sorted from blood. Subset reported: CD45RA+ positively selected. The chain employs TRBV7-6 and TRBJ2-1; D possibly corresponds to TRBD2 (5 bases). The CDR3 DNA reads TGTGCCAGCAGCTTAGCCCCCCGCCGGGGTTTCTACAATGAGCAGTTCTTC. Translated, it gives CASSLAPRRGFYNEQFF.